Listed below are T cell receptor beta chains from one sample, sequenced in a study of blood T cell repertoires in COVID-19. Measured with immunoSEQ multiplex PCR; TCRdb has only the in-frame clones, and not every one. The sample gives over 40,000 clones, 92% of which show up once; 12% is in the top ten. Sequencing input: peripheral blood. These receptors were obtained from a human donor in a cohort sampled during active COVID-19. The CDR3 runs from the conserved cysteine through the conserved F or W. Each record gives: J gene, V gene, CDR3 protein.

TRBJ1-6,TRBV27,CASSRGSYNSPLHF
TRBJ1-1,TRBV29-1,CSVDVIWTGIRLEEAFF
TRBJ1-4,TRBV27,CASSSWGTGHEKLFF
TRBJ2-3,TRBV6-1,CASSETRDPPTDTQYF
TRBJ1-2,TRBV7-2,CASSPGHANYGYTF
TRBJ1-2,TRBV6-5,CAIKDRGLDYGYTF
TRBJ2-1,TRBV12-3/TRBV12-4,CASSFAGFNEQFF
TRBJ1-2,TRBV9,CASSAGTGGGLRGYTF
TRBJ2-1,TRBV19,CASSTNPRGGMFF
TRBJ2-5,TRBV11-2,CASIITIGQGPVGKETQYF
TRBJ2-2,TRBV29-1,CSVFLALNTGELFF
TRBJ1-1,TRBV2,CASRWYLANTEAFF
TRBJ2-6,TRBV5-1,CASSLGASGANVLTF
TRBJ1-6,TRBV21-1,CASSKEADRVGNSPLHF
TRBJ2-2,TRBV24-1,CATSDLISNTGELFF
TRBJ1-6,TRBV6-6,CASSYQGPNSPLHF
TRBJ1-1,TRBV7-9,CASSLRTATEAFF
TRBJ1-4,TRBV6-6,CASTQMGTGKKKLFF
TRBJ2-1,TRBV18,CASSPLVLAVGDEQFF
TRBJ2-7,TRBV6-1,CASSELGQASSEQYF
TRBJ2-7,TRBV7-2,CASSSVAGGRYEQYF
TRBJ2-3,TRBV7-2,CASSLSIDTQYF
TRBJ2-3,TRBV20-1,CSASPPAGTGVTDTQYF
TRBJ2-2,TRBV19,CASSAQTGGTGELFF